Each of the 2 T cell receptor beta chains below was sequenced from the same sample in a study of regulatory T cells in long-lasting Graves disease. With iRepertoire HTBI primers and Arm-PCR of CDR3 regions, TCR beta libraries were built. TCRdb re-called the multiplex PCR reads through MiXCR, storing one row per CDR3 protein. Of under 800,000 distinct CDR3 sequences in the sample, less than 20% were seen once. Time point in this sample: newly diagnosed GD, antithyroid drugs for less than 3 months. The TCR library was made from RNA that had been extracted from PBMCs in TRIzol. The sample was also linked to a second study, of T cells in Graves' hyperthyroidism and ophthalmopathy.

The source was peripheral blood mononuclear cells (PBMCs), collected at new diagnosis, from a patient treated with antithyroid drugs. The receptor source for this set is a woman between 25 and 40 years old with Graves disease.

This clonotype turned up a few times. V usage is TRBV6-5 and J usage is TRBJ2-7; D is undetermined. The CDR3 is made up of 15 amino acids. Between the trimmed V and J ends, which lost 0 bases and 1 base, there was a span of 10 bases. The germline V gene has CDR1 MNHEY and CDR2 SVGAGI. The CDR3, as DNA: TGTGCCAGCAGTTACTCCCCTGGCGAGTCCTACGAGCAGTACTTC. Encoded protein: CASSYSPGESYEQYF.

The V call is TRBV7-9, the J call TRBJ2-1; the match to TRBD2 covers 9 bases. V lost 6 bases and J lost 8; bases outside the gene matches: 11. Germline CDR1 SEHNR, CDR2 FQNEAQ (reference sequence). CDR3 length: 15 residues. The DNA of the CDR3 is TGTGCCAGCAGTTACACCGGGACTAGCTTTGATGAGCAGTTCTTC. Its protein is CASSYTGTSFDEQFF.